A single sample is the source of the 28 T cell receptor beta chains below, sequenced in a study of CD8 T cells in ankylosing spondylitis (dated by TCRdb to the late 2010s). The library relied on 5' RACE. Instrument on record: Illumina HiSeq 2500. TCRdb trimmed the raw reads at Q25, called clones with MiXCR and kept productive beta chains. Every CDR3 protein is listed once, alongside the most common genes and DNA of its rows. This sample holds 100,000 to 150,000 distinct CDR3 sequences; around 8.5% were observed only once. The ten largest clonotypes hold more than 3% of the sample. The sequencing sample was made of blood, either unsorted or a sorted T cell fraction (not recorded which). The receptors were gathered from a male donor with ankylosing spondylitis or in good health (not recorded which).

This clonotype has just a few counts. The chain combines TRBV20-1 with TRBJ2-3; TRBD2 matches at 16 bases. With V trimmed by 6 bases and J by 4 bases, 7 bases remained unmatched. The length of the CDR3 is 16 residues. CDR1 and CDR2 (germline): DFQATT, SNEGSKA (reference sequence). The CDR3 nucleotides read TGCAGTGCCCACGGGACTAGCGGGAGGGCCCCAGATACGCAGTATTTT. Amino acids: CSAHGTSGRAPDTQYF.

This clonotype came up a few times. CDR3 DNA: TGTGCCAGCAGCTCTAAGGGGGACCTAAGCTCCTACGAGCAGTACTTC. Its translation: CASSSKGDLSSYEQYF. This rearrangement joins TRBV7-2 to TRBJ2-7, with a possible D match to TRBD1 (6 bases). The CDR3 contains 16 residues. The V and J ends lost 4 bases and 0 bases respectively, with 16 bases between them. CDR1 is SGHTA, CDR2 FQGNSA, per germline.

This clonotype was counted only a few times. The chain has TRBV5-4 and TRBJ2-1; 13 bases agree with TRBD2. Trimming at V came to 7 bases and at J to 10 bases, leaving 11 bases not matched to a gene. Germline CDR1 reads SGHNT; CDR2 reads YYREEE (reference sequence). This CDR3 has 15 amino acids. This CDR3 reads CASRPTSGRIGEQFF. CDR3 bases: TGTGCCAGCCGCCCGACTAGCGGGAGGATAGGCGAGCAGTTCTTC. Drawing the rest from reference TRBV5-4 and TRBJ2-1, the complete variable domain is ETGVTQSPTHLIKTRGQQVTLRCSSQSGHNTVSWYQQALGQGPQFIFQYYREEENGRGNFPPRFSGLQFPNYSSELNVNALELDDSALYLCASRPTSGRIGEQFFGPGTRLTVL.

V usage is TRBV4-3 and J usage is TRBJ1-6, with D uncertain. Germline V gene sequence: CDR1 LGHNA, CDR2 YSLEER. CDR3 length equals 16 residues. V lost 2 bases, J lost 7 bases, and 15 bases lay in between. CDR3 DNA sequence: TGCGCCAGCAGCCAAATTAGTGGTACCCGGAATTCACCCCTCCACTTT. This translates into CASSQISGTRNSPLHF.

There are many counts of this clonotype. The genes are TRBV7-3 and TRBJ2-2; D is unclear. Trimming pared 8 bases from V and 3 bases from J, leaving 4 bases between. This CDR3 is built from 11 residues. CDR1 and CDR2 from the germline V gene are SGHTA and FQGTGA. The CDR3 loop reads CASGYTGELFF. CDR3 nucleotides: TGTGCCAGCGGGTACACCGGGGAGCTGTTTTTT.

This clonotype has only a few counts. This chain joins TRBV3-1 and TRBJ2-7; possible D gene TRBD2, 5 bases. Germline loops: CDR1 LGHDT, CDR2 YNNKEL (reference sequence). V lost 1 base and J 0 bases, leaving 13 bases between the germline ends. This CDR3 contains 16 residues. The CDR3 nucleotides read TGTGCCAGCAGCCAAGGTTGGACGGGGAGCTCCTACGAGCAGTACTTC. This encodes CASSQGWTGSSYEQYF.

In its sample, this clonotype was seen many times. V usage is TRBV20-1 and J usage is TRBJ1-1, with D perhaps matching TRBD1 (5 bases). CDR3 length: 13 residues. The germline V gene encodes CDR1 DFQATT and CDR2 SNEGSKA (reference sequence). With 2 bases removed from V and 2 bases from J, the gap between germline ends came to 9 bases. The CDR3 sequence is CSARSRDNTEAFF. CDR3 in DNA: TGCAGTGCTAGATCCCGGGACAACACTGAAGCTTTCTTT.

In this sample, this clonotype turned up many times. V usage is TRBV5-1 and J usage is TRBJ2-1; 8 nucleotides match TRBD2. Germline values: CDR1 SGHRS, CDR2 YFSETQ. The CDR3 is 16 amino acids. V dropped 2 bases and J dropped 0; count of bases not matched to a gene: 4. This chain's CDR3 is CASSLMSGSSYNEQFF. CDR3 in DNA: TGCGCCAGCAGCTTAATGAGCGGGAGCTCCTACAATGAGCAGTTCTTC.

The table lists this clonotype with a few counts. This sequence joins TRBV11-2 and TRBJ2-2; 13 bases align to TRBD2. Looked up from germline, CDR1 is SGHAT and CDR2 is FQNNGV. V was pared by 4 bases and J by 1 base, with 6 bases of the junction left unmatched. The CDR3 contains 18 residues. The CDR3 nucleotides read TGTGCCAGCAGCTCCCGACTAGCGGGAGGCCTGAACACCGGGGAGCTGTTTTTT. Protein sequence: CASSSRLAGGLNTGELFF.

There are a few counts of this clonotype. The CDR3 region is CASSQESGGSTDTQYF. The CDR3 bases are TGTGCCAGCAGCCAAGAGTCGGGAGGCAGCACAGATACGCAGTATTTT. The J gene is TRBJ2-3, the V gene TRBV4-2; TRBD2 matches at 7 bases. Germline-derived CDR1 and CDR2 are LGHNA and YNFKEQ. The CDR3 is 16 amino acids. With V trimmed by 0 bases and J by 0 bases, 3 bases remained unmatched.

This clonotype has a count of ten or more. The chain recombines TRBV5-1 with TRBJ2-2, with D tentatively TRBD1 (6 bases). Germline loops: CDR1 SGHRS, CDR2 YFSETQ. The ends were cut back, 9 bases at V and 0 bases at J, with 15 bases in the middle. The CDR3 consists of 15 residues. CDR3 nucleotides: TGCGCCACCACCAGGGGCGACGCGAACACCGGGGAGCTGTTTTTT. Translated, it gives CATTRGDANTGELFF.

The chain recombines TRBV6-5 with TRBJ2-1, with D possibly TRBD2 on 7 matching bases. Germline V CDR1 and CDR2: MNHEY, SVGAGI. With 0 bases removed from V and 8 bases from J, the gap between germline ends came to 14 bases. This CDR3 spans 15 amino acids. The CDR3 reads CASSYSFRGGDEQFF. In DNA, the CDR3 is TGTGCCAGCAGTTACTCGTTTAGGGGGGGGGATGAGCAGTTCTTC.

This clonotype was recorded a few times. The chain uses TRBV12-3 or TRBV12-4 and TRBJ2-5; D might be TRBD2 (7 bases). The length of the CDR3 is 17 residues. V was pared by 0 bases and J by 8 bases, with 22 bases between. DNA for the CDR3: TGTGCCAGCAGTTTAGCGCTGGGGGGGGCCGGCCGGGGAACCCAGTACTTC. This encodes CASSLALGGAGRGTQYF.

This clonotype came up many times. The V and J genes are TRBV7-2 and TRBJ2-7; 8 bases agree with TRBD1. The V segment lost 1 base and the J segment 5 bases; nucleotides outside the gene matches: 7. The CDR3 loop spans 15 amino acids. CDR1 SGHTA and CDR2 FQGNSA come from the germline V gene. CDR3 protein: CASSLDPGGVDEQYF. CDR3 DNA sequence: TGTGCCAGCAGCTTAGATCCAGGGGGCGTCGACGAGCAGTACTTC.

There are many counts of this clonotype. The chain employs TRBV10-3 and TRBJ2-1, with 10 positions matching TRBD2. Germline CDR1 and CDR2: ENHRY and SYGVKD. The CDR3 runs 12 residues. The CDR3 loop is CAAGGLDNEQFF. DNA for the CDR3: TGTGCAGCGGGAGGGCTTGACAATGAGCAGTTCTTC.

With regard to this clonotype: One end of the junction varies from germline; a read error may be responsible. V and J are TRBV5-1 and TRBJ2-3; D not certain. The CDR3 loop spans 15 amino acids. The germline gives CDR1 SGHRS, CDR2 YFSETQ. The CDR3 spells CASSFARRGADTQYF. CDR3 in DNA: TGCGCCAGCAGCTTTGCCCGGAGAGGAGCAGATACGCAGTATTTC.

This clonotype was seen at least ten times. The CDR3 DNA sequence: TGCAGTGCTAGTGTTGGGGGGGTCAAAAACATTCAGTACTTC. Amino acid sequence: CSASVGGVKNIQYF. This chain connects TRBV20-1 to TRBJ2-4, with TRBD2 identical over 7 bases. The CDR3 totals 14 residues. Germline assignment: CDR1 DFQATT and CDR2 SNEGSKA (reference sequence). V shed 3 bases and J 3 bases; nucleotides not matched to a gene: 5.

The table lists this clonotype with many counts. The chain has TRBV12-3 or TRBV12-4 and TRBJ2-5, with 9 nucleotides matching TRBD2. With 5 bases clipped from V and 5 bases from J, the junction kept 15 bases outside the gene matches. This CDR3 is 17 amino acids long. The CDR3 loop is CASSPNLAGAGSETQYF. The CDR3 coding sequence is TGTGCCAGCAGTCCGAACTTAGCGGGAGCGGGGAGCGAGACCCAGTACTTC.

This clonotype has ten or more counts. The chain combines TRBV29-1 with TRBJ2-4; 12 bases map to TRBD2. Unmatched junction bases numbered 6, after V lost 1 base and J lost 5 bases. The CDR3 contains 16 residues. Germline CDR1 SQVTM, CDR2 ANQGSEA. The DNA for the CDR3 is TGCAGCGTTGAAGCCAGTCTAGCGGGAGGGCAAAACATTCAGTACTTC. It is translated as CSVEASLAGGQNIQYF.

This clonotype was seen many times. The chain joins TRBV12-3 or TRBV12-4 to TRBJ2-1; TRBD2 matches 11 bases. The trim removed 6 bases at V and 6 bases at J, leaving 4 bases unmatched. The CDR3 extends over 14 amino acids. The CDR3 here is CASSPGLAVNEQFF. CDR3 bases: TGTGCCAGCAGCCCGGGACTAGCGGTCAATGAGCAGTTCTTC.

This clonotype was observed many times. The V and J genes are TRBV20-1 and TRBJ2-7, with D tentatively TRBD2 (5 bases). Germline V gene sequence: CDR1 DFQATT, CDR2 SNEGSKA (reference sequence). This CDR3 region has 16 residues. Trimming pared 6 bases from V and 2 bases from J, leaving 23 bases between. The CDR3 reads CSATPPRGSLPYEQYF. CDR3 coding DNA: TGCAGTGCCACACCTCCCCGAGGGAGCCTTCCCTACGAGCAGTACTTC.

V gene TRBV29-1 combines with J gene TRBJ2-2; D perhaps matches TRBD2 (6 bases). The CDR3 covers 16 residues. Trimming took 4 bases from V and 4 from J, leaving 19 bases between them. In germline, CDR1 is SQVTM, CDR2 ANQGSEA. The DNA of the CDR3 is TGCAGCGTTGCGCACGGGGCGCGGAGGGGCACCGGGGAGCTGTTTTTT. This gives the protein CSVAHGARRGTGELFF.

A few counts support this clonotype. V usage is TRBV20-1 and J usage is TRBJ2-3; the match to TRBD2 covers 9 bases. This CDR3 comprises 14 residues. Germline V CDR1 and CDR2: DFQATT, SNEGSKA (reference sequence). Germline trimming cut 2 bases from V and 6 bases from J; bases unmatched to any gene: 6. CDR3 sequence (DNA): TGCAGTGCTAGATCTAGCGGGATATCGGATACGCAGTATTTT. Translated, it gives CSARSSGISDTQYF.

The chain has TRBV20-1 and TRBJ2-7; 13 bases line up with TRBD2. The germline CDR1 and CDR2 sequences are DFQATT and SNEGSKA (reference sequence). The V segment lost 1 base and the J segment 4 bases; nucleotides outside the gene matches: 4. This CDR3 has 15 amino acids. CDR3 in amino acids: CSARVRTSGSYEQYF. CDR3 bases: TGCAGTGCTAGAGTTAGGACTAGCGGGAGTTACGAGCAGTACTTC.

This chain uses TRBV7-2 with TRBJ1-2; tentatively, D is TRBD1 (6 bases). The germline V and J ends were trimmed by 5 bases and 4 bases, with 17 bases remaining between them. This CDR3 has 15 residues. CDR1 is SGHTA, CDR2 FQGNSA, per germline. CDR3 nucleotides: TGTGCCAGCAGCCCATCTTGGGGGCTGGTCTATGGCTACACCTTC. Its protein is CASSPSWGLVYGYTF.

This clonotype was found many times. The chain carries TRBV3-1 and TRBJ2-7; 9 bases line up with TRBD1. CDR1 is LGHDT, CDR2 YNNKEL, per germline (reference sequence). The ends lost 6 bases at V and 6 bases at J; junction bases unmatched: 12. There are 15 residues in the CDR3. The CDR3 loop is CASRLTGTGQFEQYF. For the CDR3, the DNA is TGTGCCAGCAGACTTACCGGGACAGGGCAGTTCGAGCAGTACTTC.

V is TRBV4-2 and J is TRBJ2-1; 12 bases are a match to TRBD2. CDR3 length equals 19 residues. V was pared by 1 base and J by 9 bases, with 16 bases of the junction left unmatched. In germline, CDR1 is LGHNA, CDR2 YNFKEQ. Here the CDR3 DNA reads TGTGCCAGCAGCCAAGGCCTCTGGGAGGGCGGACTAGCGGGAACTGAGCAGTTCTTC. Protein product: CASSQGLWEGGLAGTEQFF.

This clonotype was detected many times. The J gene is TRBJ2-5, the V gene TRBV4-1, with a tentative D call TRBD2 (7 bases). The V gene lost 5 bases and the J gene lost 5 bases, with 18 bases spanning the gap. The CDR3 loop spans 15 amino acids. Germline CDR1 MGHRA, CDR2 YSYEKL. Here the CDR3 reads CASSNRGGVVETQYF. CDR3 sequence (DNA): TGCGCCAGCAGCAACCGCGGGGGCGTGGTGGAGACCCAGTACTTC.